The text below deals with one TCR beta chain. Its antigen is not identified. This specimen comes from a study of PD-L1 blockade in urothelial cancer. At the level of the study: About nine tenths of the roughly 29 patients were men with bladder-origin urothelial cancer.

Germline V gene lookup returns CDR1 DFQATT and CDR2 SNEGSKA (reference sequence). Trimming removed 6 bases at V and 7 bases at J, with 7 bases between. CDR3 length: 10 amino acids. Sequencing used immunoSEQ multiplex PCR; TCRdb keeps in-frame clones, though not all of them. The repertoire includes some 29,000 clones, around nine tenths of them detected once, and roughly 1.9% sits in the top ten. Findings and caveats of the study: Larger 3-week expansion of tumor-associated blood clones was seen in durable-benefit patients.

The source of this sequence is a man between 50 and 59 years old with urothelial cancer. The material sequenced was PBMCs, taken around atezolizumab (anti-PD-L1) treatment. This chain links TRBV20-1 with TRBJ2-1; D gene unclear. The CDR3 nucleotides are TGCAGTGCGAAGGAGAATGAGCAGTTCTTC. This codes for CSAKENEQFF.